This TCR beta chain was obtained from a study of T cells after posttransplantation cyclophosphamide. This clone was seen at least ten times. Assay used: immunoSEQ multiplex PCR; TCRdb lists only in-frame clones, some missing. The sample shows under 50,000 clones, none of them appearing just once. The CDR3 contains 15 residues. V was clipped by 1 base and J by 6 bases, with 12 bases between them. Germline CDR1 SEHNR, CDR2 FQNEAQ (reference sequence). The source material was PBMCs. The chain couples TRBV7-9 to TRBJ1-4, with D perhaps matching TRBD1 (5 bases). The receptor was isolated from a man aged 35-49 years in good health, CMV-negative, and a related stem cell transplant donor. The CDR3 nucleotides are TGTGCCAGCAGCTTAGTTGCCACAGGAGATGAAAAACTGTTTTTT. Translation: CASSLVATGDEKLFF.